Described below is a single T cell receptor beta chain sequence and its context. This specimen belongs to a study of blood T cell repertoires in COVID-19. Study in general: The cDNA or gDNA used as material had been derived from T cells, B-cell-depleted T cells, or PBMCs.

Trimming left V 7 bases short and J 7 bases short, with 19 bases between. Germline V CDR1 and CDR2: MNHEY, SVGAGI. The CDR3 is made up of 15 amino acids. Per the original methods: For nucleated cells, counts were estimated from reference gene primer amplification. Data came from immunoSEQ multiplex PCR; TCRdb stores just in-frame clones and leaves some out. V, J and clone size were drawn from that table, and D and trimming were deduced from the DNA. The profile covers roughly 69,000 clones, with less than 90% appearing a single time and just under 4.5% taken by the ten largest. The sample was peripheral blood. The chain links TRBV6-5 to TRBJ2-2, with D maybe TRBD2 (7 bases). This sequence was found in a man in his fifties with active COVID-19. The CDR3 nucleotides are TGTGCCAGCATGGGTTGGGGGGGGGCCATCGGGGAGCTGTTTTTT. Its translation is CASMGWGGAIGELFF.